This TCR beta chain was identified in a study of CD8 T cells in Susac syndrome. An amount of RNA that ranged from roughly 0.45 to 1 ug was reverse transcribed with random hexamers. MiXCR was run by TCRdb on the immunoSEQ multiplex PCR reads, yielding one entry per CDR3 protein. The table lists a few hundred thousand distinct CDR3 sequences, about 92% of them singletons. Germline V CDR1 and CDR2: DFQATT, SNEGSKA (reference sequence). J was trimmed by 1 base and V by 5 bases; bases with no gene match: 7. The CDR3 contains 14 residues. The sample taken for sequencing was CD4+ T cells from PBMCs. This receptor was taken from a human donor with multiple sclerosis. The chain links TRBV20-1 to TRBJ1-1; 7 nucleotides line up with TRBD1. The CDR3 DNA is TGCAGTGCTCCAAAGACAGGGCGGAACACTGAAGCTTTCTTT. It is translated as CSAPKTGRNTEAFF.